This T cell receptor (beta chain) stems from a study of T cell clonotyping in hematopoietic cell transplantation. Libraries were prepared by immunoSEQ multiplex PCR; TCRdb keeps only in-frame clonotypes and omits some of them. The sample includes roughly 12,000 clones, less than 60% seen only once; the top ten take over 9.5%. This clone showed up just a few times. No antigen is known for it. Findings and limits, study-wide: After transplant, recipient diversity fell while pathologically expanded clonotypes grew through day 180. At the given depth, recipient repertoires were over 95% de novo clonotypes.

The V and J ends lost 5 bases and 5 bases respectively, with 15 bases between them. CDR3 size: 14 residues. Germline V CDR1 and CDR2: SSHAT, FNYEAQ (reference sequence). This clonotype was sampled from a man over 45 in good health. Some clones in this sample may be carry-over from other donors' samples. Sequences were obtained from peripheral blood mononuclear cells. The V call is TRBV7-7, the J call TRBJ2-5; the D gene is possibly TRBD2 (5 bases). The CDR3 region has the DNA TGTGCCAGCAGCCCCCTGGGAGTCGGGGAGACCCAGTACTTC. The encoded protein is CASSPLGVGETQYF.